Each of the 29 T cell receptor beta chains below was sequenced from the same sample in a study of blood T cell repertoires in COVID-19. Measured with immunoSEQ multiplex PCR; TCRdb has only the in-frame clones, and not every one. The sample comprises almost 300,000 clones, about 90% of which are singletons, and around 10% rests with the top ten. The sample consisted of peripheral blood. These receptors originate from a woman in her twenties or thirties with COVID-19, enrolled during active disease.

This clone was seen only once. The chain uses TRBV19 and TRBJ2-5, with TRBD1 identical over 9 bases. Germline lookup yields CDR1 LNHDA and CDR2 SQIVND (reference sequence). This CDR3 has 16 residues. Trimming removed 4 bases from V and 5 bases from J; junction bases left unmatched: 11. The CDR3 here is CASSRRLQGARETQYF. CDR3 nucleotides: TGTGCCAGTAGTAGGCGACTACAGGGGGCGCGGGAGACCCAGTACTTC.

The chain employs TRBV4-1 and TRBJ1-1; 8 bases agree with TRBD1. Losses at the gene ends were 4 bases for V and 4 bases for J; bases not matched to a gene: 11. The CDR3 is 16 amino acids. Germline lookup yields CDR1 MGHRA and CDR2 YSYEKL. The CDR3 region is CASSPISPRGLTEAFF. In nucleotides, the CDR3 is TGCGCCAGCAGCCCTATTAGCCCCAGGGGGCTCACTGAAGCTTTCTTT.

This clone was seen once. Here the CDR3 reads CASSGERPNEQFF. The DNA for the CDR3 is TGTGCCAGCAGCGGGGAACGGCCCAATGAGCAGTTCTTC. The V call is TRBV2, the J call TRBJ2-1, with a possible D match to TRBD2 (5 bases). V lost 6 bases and J 6 bases, leaving 12 bases between the germline ends. CDR3 length: 13 residues. The germline gives CDR1 SNHLY, CDR2 FYNNEI.

The sample holds one count of this clone. V gene TRBV6-4 combines with J gene TRBJ1-5, with 9 bases that match TRBD1. V lost 9 bases and J lost 9; bases outside the gene matches: 15. The CDR3 totals 15 residues. Per the germline V gene, CDR1 is MRHNA and CDR2 is SNTAGT. The CDR3 loop reads CARLHPGDRAAPQHF. DNA for the CDR3: TGTGCCAGACTACATCCAGGGGACAGGGCGGCGCCCCAGCATTTT.

V is TRBV20-1 and J is TRBJ1-5, with 7 bases that match TRBD1. V shed 3 bases, J shed 5 bases, and the junction held 7 bases outside the gene matches. This CDR3 contains 14 residues. CDR1 DFQATT and CDR2 SNEGSKA come from the germline V gene (reference sequence). CDR3 in DNA: TGCAGTGCTAGTGCGCCCAGGGGGGATCAGCCCCAGCATTTT. Protein product: CSASAPRGDQPQHF.

The gene calls are TRBV5-1 and TRBJ1-4; perhaps TRBD1 as D (5 bases). The CDR3 covers 14 residues. Germline-derived CDR1 and CDR2 are SGHRS and YFSETQ. V was clipped by 4 bases and J by 0 bases, with 7 bases between them. In DNA form, the CDR3 reads TGCGCCAGCAGCACGACAGCAACTAATGAAAAACTGTTTTTT. This encodes CASSTTATNEKLFF.

The rearrangement uses TRBV4-1 and TRBJ1-6, with D maybe TRBD1 (6 bases). Trimming left V 1 base short and J 9 bases short, with 10 bases between. Germline CDR1 reads MGHRA; CDR2 reads YSYEKL. CDR3 length: 14 residues. The CDR3 region has the DNA TGCGCCAGCAGCCAAGGGCGGGGGCTTTCACCCCTCCACTTT. This sequence encodes CASSQGRGLSPLHF.

The gene calls are TRBV20-1 and TRBJ1-2; TRBD1 is a possible D gene (5 bases). The V gene lost 3 bases and the J gene lost 8 bases, with 16 bases spanning the gap. The CDR3 is made up of 13 amino acids. Germline V gene data show CDR1 as DFQATT and CDR2 as SNEGSKA (reference sequence). The CDR3 loop is CSASAPTDIGYTF. For the CDR3, the DNA is TGCAGTGCTAGTGCCCCAACGGACATCGGCTACACCTTC.

The rearrangement uses TRBV6-1 and TRBJ1-2, with a weak D call TRBD1 (5 bases). Looked up from germline, CDR1 is MNHNS and CDR2 is SASEGT. This CDR3 spans 16 amino acids. Trimming cost V 1 base and J 4 bases, with 16 bases left between them. CDR3: CASSEGGSLSFYGYTF. The CDR3 DNA sequence: TGTGCCAGCAGTGAAGGGGGCAGCCTCTCCTTCTATGGCTACACCTTC.

This chain joins TRBV4-1 and TRBJ1-2, with D perhaps TRBD1 (6 bases). CDR3 length equals 13 residues. CDR1 is MGHRA and CDR2 is YSYEKL in the germline V gene. V shed 3 bases and J shed 8 bases, with 13 bases lying between them. In DNA, the CDR3 is TGCGCCAGCAGCCACCGAACAGGGACGGGCTACACCTTC. Translated: CASSHRTGTGYTF.

The chain has TRBV7-9 and TRBJ1-6; 7 positions agree with TRBD1. Germline values: CDR1 SEHNR, CDR2 FQNEAQ (reference sequence). The J segment lost 15 bases and the V segment lost 4 bases, leaving 6 bases of the junction unmatched. This CDR3 has 12 amino acids. The DNA for the CDR3 is TGTGCCAGCAGCTGGACAGGATTGTTCCTCCACTTT. It yields the protein CASSWTGLFLHF. Combining the CDR3 with reference TRBV7-9 and TRBJ1-6 gives the whole variable domain DTGVSQNPRHKITKRGQNVTFRCDPISEHNRLYWYRQTLGQGPEFLTYFQNEAQLEKSRLLSDRFSAERPKGSFSTLEIQRTEQGDSAMYLCASSWTGLFLHFGNGTRLTVT.

The V call is TRBV6-5, the J call TRBJ1-1; D unresolved. Trimming left V 4 bases short and J 11 bases short, with 14 bases between. The CDR3 runs 12 residues. The germline V gene has CDR1 MNHEY and CDR2 SVGAGI. CDR3 sequence: CASSSGSSGAFF. The CDR3 coding sequence is TGTGCCAGCAGTTCCGGGTCCTCTGGGGCTTTCTTT.

This clone occurred many times. V is TRBV6-6 and J is TRBJ1-4; no definite D call. CDR1 and CDR2 (germline): MNHNY, SVGAGI (reference sequence). V was shortened by 6 bases and J by 3 bases, with 17 bases between the two germline ends. The CDR3 sequence is 16 residues long. CDR3 nucleotides: TGTGCCAGCAGCCGACACCCGCCGGCGGCTAATGAAAAACTGTTTTTT. This translates into CASSRHPPAANEKLFF.

Here the CDR3 DNA reads TGTGCCGCGTACTCGGGGACAGTAGGCTATGGCTACACCTTC. Encoded protein: CAAYSGTVGYGYTF. J is TRBJ1-2 and V is TRBV5-8, with 7 bases that match TRBD1. Germline assignment: CDR1 SGHTS and CDR2 YDEGEE. CDR3 length equals 14 residues. The V and J ends lost 10 bases and 4 bases, in that order; junction bases with no gene match: 13.

The sample holds one count of this clone. J is TRBJ2-5 and V is TRBV7-8, with D uncertain. This CDR3 is built from 19 residues. V lost 2 bases, J lost 1 base, and 23 bases lay in between. The V gene's germline CDR1 is SGHVS and CDR2 FQNEAQ. The chain's CDR3 is CASSLKSSTQRLFQETQYF. CDR3 DNA sequence: TGTGCCAGCAGCTTAAAGTCATCCACTCAAAGACTGTTCCAAGAGACCCAGTACTTC.

The chain is built from TRBV18 and TRBJ1-2; TRBD1 is a possible D gene (5 bases). The CDR3 extends over 13 amino acids. Germline V gene sequence: CDR1 KGHSH, CDR2 LQKENI. The V end was cut by 4 bases, the J end by 2 bases, with 8 bases between. The chain's CDR3 is CASSQDKNYGYTF. CDR3 nucleotide sequence: TGTGCCAGCTCACAGGACAAGAACTATGGCTACACCTTC.

This rearrangement joins TRBV5-1 to TRBJ1-1; D is unclear. Trimming removed 0 bases from V and 1 base from J, with 7 bases in between. Germline-derived CDR1 and CDR2 are SGHRS and YFSETQ. This CDR3 region has 14 residues. The CDR3 region is CASSLVTQNTEAFF. The CDR3 region has the DNA TGCGCCAGCAGCTTGGTGACACAGAACACTGAAGCTTTCTTT.

The chain has TRBV5-8 and TRBJ1-1; D possibly corresponds to TRBD1 (5 bases). Germline V lookup: CDR1 SGHTS, CDR2 YDEGEE. The CDR3 is made up of 15 amino acids. Trimming took off 4 bases at V and 1 base at J, with 14 bases between the two ends. DNA of the CDR3: TGTGCCAGCAGCCAAGCAGGGTATGGGAACACTGAAGCTTTCTTT. This encodes CASSQAGYGNTEAFF.

This sequence joins TRBV4-1 and TRBJ2-4; 7 bases match TRBD2. The CDR3 sequence is 20 residues long. Germline values: CDR1 MGHRA, CDR2 YSYEKL. The trim removed 0 bases at V and 0 bases at J, leaving 14 bases unmatched. The CDR3 reads CASSQDLPGLIKRAKNIQYF. The DNA of the CDR3 is TGCGCCAGCAGCCAAGATCTTCCGGGACTAATAAAGAGAGCCAAAAACATTCAGTACTTC.

This clone was counted a few times. The same CDR3 also results from other DNA sequences found in this sample. This chain joins TRBV9 and TRBJ2-7; 9 bases are shared with TRBD1. With 3 bases clipped from V and 2 bases from J, the junction kept 0 bases outside the gene matches. The CDR3 runs 13 residues. Germline assignment: CDR1 SGDLS and CDR2 YYNGEE. The CDR3 region is CASSGQGAYEQYF. CDR3 bases: TGTGCCAGCAGCGGACAGGGGGCCTACGAGCAGTACTTC. The full variable domain, its missing parts supplied by reference TRBV9 and TRBJ2-7, is DSGVTQTPKHLITATGQRVTLRCSPRSGDLSVYWYQQSLDQGLQFLIQYYNGEERAKGNILERFSAQQFPDLHSELNLSSLELGDSALYFCASSGQGAYEQYFGPGTRLTVT.

The chain combines TRBV4-1 with TRBJ1-2; D is undetermined. The CDR3 is 15 residues long. Germline assignment: CDR1 MGHRA and CDR2 YSYEKL. V was trimmed by 0 bases and J by 8 bases, leaving 16 bases between them. The CDR3 nucleotides read TGCGCCAGCAGCCAAGAGGAGACACGAAGCGGGGGCTACACCTTC. This translates into CASSQEETRSGGYTF.

The chain carries TRBV6-5 and TRBJ1-2, with 8 bases identical to TRBD1. The CDR3 length is 14 residues. Germline loops: CDR1 MNHEY, CDR2 SVGAGI. The ends lost 4 bases at V and 4 bases at J; junction bases unmatched: 5. CDR3: CASSSDRGIYGYTF. DNA for the CDR3: TGTGCCAGCAGTTCAGACAGGGGCATCTATGGCTACACCTTC.

The rearrangement uses TRBV9 and TRBJ2-3; 10 positions match TRBD2. V trimming: 0 bases; J trimming: 1 base; junction bases outside the gene matches: 2. Germline values: CDR1 SGDLS, CDR2 YYNGEE. The CDR3 covers 16 residues. For the CDR3, the DNA is TGTGCCAGCAGCGTAGGTCTAGCGGGGGGCACAGATACGCAGTATTTT. Translated, it gives CASSVGLAGGTDTQYF.

The chain couples TRBV7-5 to TRBJ2-1; the table gives TRBD2 as D, unverified against the DNA. TRBV7-5 is deemed a pseudogene. This CDR3 region has 15 residues. The CDR3 spells CVRSFRLAGKAEQFF. CDR3 nucleotides: TGTGTCAGAAGCTTCAGACTAGCGGGGAAGGCTGAGCAGTTCTTC.

The chain combines TRBV28 with TRBJ2-7; maybe TRBD2 (5 bases). This CDR3 contains 14 residues. Germline assignment: CDR1 MDHEN and CDR2 SYDVKM. The V end lost 3 bases, the J end lost 5 bases, and 14 bases lay between the germline ends. The CDR3 DNA reads TGTGCCAGCAGTTTTTATTCCCTGGGAGACGAGCAGTACTTC. It codes for CASSFYSLGDEQYF.

This chain links TRBV6-5 with TRBJ1-2, with TRBD1 matching 7 bases. From germline, CDR1 is MNHEY and CDR2 SVGAGI. This CDR3 spans 12 amino acids. V was clipped by 5 bases and J by 7 bases; unmatched bases: 4. CDR3: CASSTGAVGYTF. CDR3 nucleotide sequence: TGTGCCAGCAGTACAGGGGCGGTTGGCTACACCTTC.

This chain connects TRBV19 to TRBJ2-5, with D tentatively TRBD1 (6 bases). V lost 5 bases and J 5 bases, leaving 18 bases between the germline ends. In germline, CDR1 is LNHDA, CDR2 SQIVND (reference sequence). This CDR3 region has 15 residues. The CDR3 DNA sequence: TGTGCCAGTAGTCCCCAGGGGTTGAAGGGGGAGACCCAGTACTTC. It yields the protein CASSPQGLKGETQYF.

Only one count was recorded for this clone. V is TRBV6-5 and J is TRBJ2-1, with TRBD1 identical over 8 bases. Trimming removed 5 bases from V and 7 bases from J; junction bases left unmatched: 7. CDR3 length: 14 amino acids. Germline CDR1 reads MNHEY; CDR2 reads SVGAGI. The CDR3 DNA reads TGTGCCAGCAGTACAGGGGGAAGTGGGAATGAGCAGTTCTTC. Translated: CASSTGGSGNEQFF.

This chain connects TRBV5-4 to TRBJ2-6; 8 bases align to TRBD2. CDR1 SGHNT and CDR2 YYREEE come from the germline V gene (reference sequence). The CDR3 length is 17 residues. The junction had 11 bases not matched to a gene; V was cut back by 7 bases and J by 2 bases. CDR3: CASGPRGAGAGANVLTF. The CDR3 DNA sequence: TGTGCCAGCGGCCCCAGGGGAGCGGGAGCTGGGGCCAACGTCCTGACTTTC.